The following is a T cell receptor beta chain sequence with its context. Its antigen target is currently unknown. Base qualities are not provided; no much larger clone lies one nucleotide away. The data were obtained in a study of blood T cell repertoires in COVID-19 (dated by TCRdb to 2019 to 2021). Concerning the study at large: Samples covering the acute and convalescent phases of COVID-19 were provided by collaborators in the United States, Italy and Spain. The prospective study material was composed of cDNA or gDNA derived from T cells, B-cell-depleted T cells, or PBMCs. Deeply sampled blood TCRbeta repertoires from subjects exposed to, actively infected with, or recovered from COVID-19 were included in the dataset. The repertoires were made available in a free public database intended to serve as a resource for research on the immune response to SARS-CoV-2. The samples were drawn from two sources: the first 160 participants of the ongoing ImmuneRACE study, and some 1,300 subjects contributed by 6 global collaborators. Nearly every sample came with metadata listing a de-identified subject ID, COVID-19 status, age in years and sex. Where available, HLA class I and class II types were taken from metadata supplied by the sample provider and were not determined by assay-based typing. Broad study findings and their caveats: How much clinical and demographic metadata was included differed by source and by participant, and the metadata was provided uncurated.

Enrolling through a virtual design, the prospective study's participants ranged in age from roughly 18 to 100 years and lived across approximately 25 United States geographic areas. In the prospective study, cohorts were assigned on the basis of participant-reported clinical history obtained from a screening survey and a study questionnaire. Exposed participants had been in contact, within 2 weeks of entering the study, with a person who had a PCR-confirmed or clinician-diagnosed case of COVID-19. Each participant in the prospective study had whole blood, serum and a nasopharyngeal or oropharyngeal swab collected by mobile phlebotomists. Prospective study participants could optionally give additional blood draws and questionnaires over an approximately two-month period. Before DNA extraction, blood samples from the prospective study were shipped at room temperature or frozen. TCRbeta CDR3 regions were amplified from genomic DNA using the immunoSEQ Assay, a bias-controlled multiplex PCR. Per the authors' processing: Within the assay, amplification of reference gene primers was used to estimate how many nucleated cells each sample contained. Sequence reads were collapsed and filtered to measure the absolute abundance of every unique TCRbeta CDR3 rearrangement. For each sample, productive Simpson clonality was calculated as the square root of Simpson's diversity index across productive rearrangements. TCRdb obtained this table from immuneACCESS and retained in-frame rearrangements with V and J assigned. These tables miss some clones; where compared with another copy, unresolved V genes account for less than half of the shortfall, and the remainder is unexplained. That table furnishes V, J and clone size, whereas the DNA furnished D and trimming. Present in this sample are 250,000 or so clones, roughly 90% of which were seen just once. Approximately 2.7% of the sample rests with the top ten.

The TCR comes from a man in his forties or fifties who had been exposed to COVID-19. The specimen sequenced was PBMCs or T cells enriched from blood (not recorded which).

The CDR3 amino acid sequence is: CASSPTGVGETQYF. The nucleotides read TGTGCCAGCAGTCCTACAGGGGTTGGAGAGACCCAGTACTTC. Recombination connected TRBV7-3 to TRBJ2-5, with 7 central nucleotides matching TRBD1. V and J are trimmed by 6 bases and 4 bases, and the gene matches miss 8 bases of the junction. Including cysteine and phenylalanine, the CDR3 has 14 amino acids. Of the read, only the CDR3 DNA is kept; its 42 bases are in frame from base 1. CDR1 and CDR2, looked up from the germline V gene, are SGHTA and FQGTGA.